One sample yielded the 28 T cell receptor beta chains listed below, sequenced in a study of cytomegalovirus exposure and HLA in healthy donors. Both 60 Vbeta primers and 13 Jbeta primers went into the PCR. Measured with immunoSEQ multiplex PCR; TCRdb has only the in-frame clones, and not every one. The data contain about 140,000 clones, 73% of them singletons. Input material: PBMCs. The receptors originated from a woman in her thirties or forties in good health and CMV-seronegative.

V is TRBV2 and J is TRBJ2-3; D is uncertain. The CDR3 contains 11 residues. The V gene lost 8 bases and the J gene lost 4 bases, with 7 bases spanning the gap. Germline assignment: CDR1 SNHLY and CDR2 FYNNEI. CDR3 sequence: CASRFSDTQYF. DNA for the CDR3: TGTGCCAGCCGGTTTTCAGATACGCAGTATTTT.

This sequence joins TRBV6-1 and TRBJ2-1; D not resolved. Germline CDR1 and CDR2: MNHNS and SASEGT. The CDR3 is 14 residues long. V gave up 0 bases and J gave up 4 bases, with 7 bases separating them. The CDR3 DNA is TGTGCCAGCAGTGAAGCGTCAGGTTACAATGAGCAGTTCTTC. It translates to CASSEASGYNEQFF.

This clone was seen a handful of times. This sequence joins TRBV2 and TRBJ2-3; D is uncertain. Germline V CDR1 and CDR2: SNHLY, FYNNEI. This CDR3 comprises 14 residues. Between the trimmed V and J ends, which lost 1 base and 5 bases, there was a span of 10 bases. CDR3 in DNA: TGTGCCAGCAGTGAAGGGGTAGCCGGAGATACGCAGTATTTT. Translated: CASSEGVAGDTQYF.

This clone was seen only once. This chain joins TRBV7-2 and TRBJ2-1; tentative D call: TRBD2 (6 bases). The length of the CDR3 is 14 residues. Trimming stripped 8 bases from V and 3 bases from J, with 14 bases between. Germline-derived CDR1 and CDR2 are SGHTA and FQGNSA. The CDR3 nucleotides are TGTGCCAGCTCGCGGGGCCCAAGCTACAATGAGCAGTTCTTC. Translation: CASSRGPSYNEQFF.

The genes are TRBV4-3 and TRBJ1-3, with D unclear. Deletions cut 0 bases from V and 0 bases from J, with 12 bases between. Germline V gene data show CDR1 as LGHNA and CDR2 as YSLEER. The CDR3 extends over 17 amino acids. DNA of the CDR3: TGCGCCAGCAGCCAAGATAGCCCCAACTACTCTGGAAACACCATATATTTT. Translated, it gives CASSQDSPNYSGNTIYF.

The J gene is TRBJ2-1, the V gene TRBV9; 7 bases are a match to TRBD1. Germline V lookup: CDR1 SGDLS, CDR2 YYNGEE. The CDR3 has 16 residues. The V and J ends lost 5 bases and 5 bases, in that order; junction bases with no gene match: 13. Written as DNA, the CDR3 is TGTGCCAGCAGACCCCTCCCAGGGGGTATCGACAATGAGCAGTTCTTC. This codes for CASRPLPGGIDNEQFF.

This clone was seen only a few times. The chain links TRBV5-4 to TRBJ1-6; D is perhaps TRBD1 (5 bases). The CDR3 is made up of 14 amino acids. The germline CDR1 and CDR2 sequences are SGHNT and YYREEE (reference sequence). V was pared by 2 bases and J by 4 bases, with 7 bases between. CDR3 region: CASSFPGYNSPLHF. The CDR3 coding sequence is TGTGCCAGCAGCTTTCCAGGGTATAATTCACCCCTCCACTTT.

CDR3 DNA sequence: TGTGCCAGCAGTCCCCGGGAGACTCATAATTCACCCCTCCACTTT. It translates to CASSPRETHNSPLHF. The V gene is TRBV6-1, the J gene TRBJ1-6; D not certain. V was shortened by 5 bases and J by 5 bases, with 13 bases between the two germline ends. This CDR3 has 15 amino acids. Germline values: CDR1 MNHNS, CDR2 SASEGT.

V and J are TRBV28 and TRBJ1-1; D may be TRBD1 (5 bases). The V gene lost 8 bases and the J gene lost 4 bases, with 20 bases spanning the gap. The CDR3 covers 15 residues. Germline-derived CDR1 and CDR2 are MDHEN and SYDVKM. In nucleotides, the CDR3 is TGTGCCAGCCGAAGTCCTTTTAGGGGAGGCACTGAAGCTTTCTTT. This gives the protein CASRSPFRGGTEAFF. The full variable domain, completed using reference TRBV28 and TRBJ1-1, is DVKVTQSSRYLVKRTGEKVFLECVQDMDHENMFWYRQDPGLGLRLIYFSYDVKMKEKGDIPEGYSVSREKKERFSLILESASTNQTSMYLCASRSPFRGGTEAFFGQGTRLTVV.

The chain employs TRBV13 and TRBJ1-1, with D perhaps matching TRBD1 (6 bases). Germline CDR1 and CDR2: PRHDT and FYEKMQ (reference sequence). This CDR3 has 14 amino acids. V was cut by 5 bases and J by 0 bases, with 10 bases left in between. CDR3 amino acids: CASSPGQMNTEAFF. The CDR3 coding sequence is TGTGCCAGCAGCCCCGGACAGATGAACACTGAAGCTTTCTTT.

The CDR3, as DNA: TGTGCCAGCGAGCGGGGGGGCGTAACCGGGGAGCTGTTTTTT. It yields the protein CASERGGVTGELFF. The J gene is TRBJ2-2, the V gene TRBV5-3; 10 nucleotides agree with TRBD2. TRBV5-3 is marked as an open reading frame, function uncertain. CDR3 length: 14 amino acids. Trimming took 8 bases from V and 5 from J; bases not matched to a gene: 6.

The chain is built from TRBV11-2 and TRBJ1-1; the match to TRBD1 covers 7 bases. The germline V gene has CDR1 SGHAT and CDR2 FQNNGV. The V gene end was trimmed by 5 bases and the J gene end by 7 bases; junction bases not matched to a gene: 19. The CDR3 runs 17 residues. The CDR3 DNA reads as TGTGCCAGCAGCGTCAGGGGACAGAGGCCCCCTCAAAGTGAAGCTTTCTTT. Translated, it gives CASSVRGQRPPQSEAFF.

The CDR3 nucleotides are TGCGCCAGCAGCTTACCACCGGGACAGGGGGAGACCCAGTACTTC. Protein: CASSLPPGQGETQYF. The gene calls are TRBV5-1 and TRBJ2-5; 10 positions agree with TRBD1. The CDR3 consists of 15 residues. Germline CDR1 reads SGHRS; CDR2 reads YFSETQ. J lost 5 bases, V lost 2 bases, and 6 bases had no gene match.

This chain links TRBV4-2 with TRBJ2-3; TRBD2 agrees at 7 bases. With 6 bases clipped from V and 0 bases from J, the junction kept 21 bases outside the gene matches. This CDR3 comprises 20 residues. Germline loops: CDR1 LGHNA, CDR2 YNFKEQ. CDR3: CASSFQAGVPPISSTDTQYF. CDR3 DNA sequence: TGTGCCAGCAGTTTTCAGGCGGGGGTACCACCGATTTCTAGCACAGATACGCAGTATTTT.

This clone occurred a few times. The V gene is TRBV7-9, the J gene TRBJ2-7, with 9 bases lining up with TRBD1. CDR3 length: 15 amino acids. CDR1 SEHNR and CDR2 FQNEAQ come from the germline V gene (reference sequence). Trimming took 3 bases from V and 5 from J; bases not matched to a gene: 8. CDR3 sequence reads: CASSFSGTGINEQYF. The CDR3 region has the DNA TGTGCCAGCAGCTTCTCCGGGACAGGGATAAACGAGCAGTACTTC.

This clone was seen a few times. The V gene is TRBV6-1, the J gene TRBJ2-1; 7 bases match TRBD2. V was pared by 2 bases and J by 12 bases, with 7 bases of the junction left unmatched. CDR1 is MNHNS and CDR2 is SASEGT in the germline V gene. This CDR3 region has 13 residues. The CDR3 region is CASSERGEGPQFF. CDR3 bases: TGTGCCAGCAGTGAACGGGGGGAAGGCCCGCAGTTCTTC.

This clone was seen only a few times. A read error may produce the germline difference seen at one junction end. This chain links TRBV6-1 with TRBJ2-7, with a possible D match to TRBD2 (7 bases). From germline, CDR1 is MNHNS and CDR2 SASEGT. The CDR3 covers 16 residues. CDR3 loop: CAISDLGGPTRDEQYF. The CDR3 nucleotides read TGTGCCATCAGTGACCTCGGGGGGCCTACTAGGGACGAGCAGTACTTC.

This clone has at least ten counts. The chain combines TRBV6-1 with TRBJ1-1, with 10 bases aligning to TRBD1. Germline-derived CDR1 and CDR2 are MNHNS and SASEGT. The J segment lost 0 bases and the V segment lost 7 bases, leaving 5 bases of the junction unmatched. This CDR3 region has 15 residues. The CDR3 sequence: CASKDRGYVNTEAFF. Here the CDR3 DNA reads TGTGCCAGCAAGGACAGGGGGTACGTGAACACTGAAGCTTTCTTT.

The chain carries TRBV28 and TRBJ1-2; 7 nucleotides align to TRBD1. With 7 bases clipped from V and 2 bases from J, the junction kept 7 bases outside the gene matches. This CDR3 is 14 amino acids long. CDR1 MDHEN and CDR2 SYDVKM come from the germline V gene. This CDR3 is CASTAGGINYGYTF. In DNA form, the CDR3 reads TGTGCCAGCACCGCAGGGGGGATAAACTATGGCTACACCTTC.

The rearrangement links TRBV14 to TRBJ2-7, with a possible D match to TRBD2 (6 bases). From germline, CDR1 is SGHDN and CDR2 FVKESK. The V end was cut by 0 bases, the J end by 0 bases, with 18 bases between. The CDR3 is made up of 18 amino acids. The CDR3 loop reads CASSQDNYPSAGSYEQYF. CDR3 bases: TGTGCCAGCAGCCAAGATAACTATCCTAGCGCGGGCTCCTACGAGCAGTACTTC.

CDR3 loop: CASSISRRTSGDDEQFF. CDR3 DNA: TGTGCCAGCAGCATAAGTCGGAGGACTAGCGGGGATGATGAGCAGTTCTTC. This sequence joins TRBV9 and TRBJ2-1, with 12 positions matching TRBD2. CDR1 is SGDLS, CDR2 YYNGEE, per germline. Trimming at V came to 4 bases and at J to 8 bases, leaving 13 bases not matched to a gene. This CDR3 is built from 17 residues.

The CDR3 region is CASSPTLENEQFF. As DNA, the CDR3 is TGTGCCAGCAGCCCTACCCTGGAGAATGAGCAGTTCTTC. This sequence joins TRBV7-2 and TRBJ2-1; no firm D call. Trimming stripped 5 bases from V and 7 bases from J, with 12 bases between. CDR3 size: 13 residues. The germline V gene has CDR1 SGHTA and CDR2 FQGNSA.

This chain joins TRBV6-6 and TRBJ2-5; 7 bases fit TRBD1. The J segment lost 3 bases and the V segment lost 2 bases, leaving 6 bases of the junction unmatched. Germline V CDR1 and CDR2: MNHNY, SVGAGI (reference sequence). The length of the CDR3 is 15 residues. The CDR3, as DNA: TGTGCCAGCAGTTACATAGACAGGGCCGAAGAGACCCAGTACTTC. Translated: CASSYIDRAEETQYF.

This sequence joins TRBV2 and TRBJ1-2; TRBD1 matches at 11 bases. J was trimmed by 7 bases and V by 6 bases; bases with no gene match: 10. CDR3 length: 15 residues. From germline, CDR1 is SNHLY and CDR2 FYNNEI. The CDR3 loop reads CASRLFRDRGSGYTF. The CDR3 nucleotides read TGTGCCAGCAGACTCTTTCGGGACAGGGGGTCTGGCTACACCTTC.

There are a few counts of this clone. J is TRBJ1-4 and V is TRBV4-2; D is unclear. Trimming stripped 3 bases from V and 5 bases from J, with 7 bases between. The germline V gene encodes CDR1 LGHNA and CDR2 YNFKEQ. CDR3 length: 13 residues. The CDR3 loop is CASSQSRNEKLFF. The CDR3 DNA reads TGTGCCAGCAGCCAGTCCAGAAATGAAAAACTGTTTTTT.

This chain connects TRBV7-6 to TRBJ2-5; D possibly corresponds to TRBD2 (6 bases). The length of the CDR3 is 15 residues. The ends were cut back, 4 bases at V and 1 base at J, with 13 bases in the middle. Germline loops: CDR1 SGHVS, CDR2 FNYEAQ. CDR3 in DNA: TGTGCCAGCAGCTCATACGGGAGCAGCCAAGAGACCCAGTACTTC. As protein: CASSSYGSSQETQYF.

The chain couples TRBV7-9 to TRBJ2-1; D perhaps matches TRBD1 (6 bases). V shed 3 bases and J shed 7 bases, with 16 bases lying between them. The CDR3 consists of 15 residues. Germline CDR1 and CDR2: SEHNR and FQNEAQ (reference sequence). The DNA of the CDR3 is TGTGCCAGCAGCTTCCCAGGGGTGTCTTTGAATGAGCAGTTCTTC. This translates into CASSFPGVSLNEQFF.

The chain recombines TRBV9 with TRBJ2-4; TRBD1 aligns across 9 bases. V lost 4 bases, J lost 7 bases, and 12 bases stayed unmatched. Germline V gene sequence: CDR1 SGDLS, CDR2 YYNGEE. This CDR3 is 16 amino acids long. CDR3 nucleotide sequence: TGTGCCAGCAGCCCCCCGACCGGGACAGGGCGCAACATTCAGTACTTC. Amino acids: CASSPPTGTGRNIQYF.